The 18 T cell receptor beta chains in this list originate from one sample, sequenced in a study of T-cell reconstitution after alpha-beta-depleted transplantation in children. Molecular barcoding with unique molecular identifiers was used for the TCRbeta library. From the PCR reads, TCRdb called clonotypes with MiXCR, one entry per CDR3 protein. The sample lists about 580,000 distinct CDR3 sequences; under 25% were seen once. Source: PBMCs, mostly from graft donor cells, taken 360 days after TCRalphabeta/CD19-depleted stem cell transplant. The receptors originated from a boy younger than two who had a stem cell transplant for acute myeloid leukemia, so the T cells may come from the graft donor.

This clonotype showed up many times. This chain joins TRBV20-1 and TRBJ2-5, with D possibly being TRBD2 (7 bases). There are 14 residues in the CDR3. Per the germline V gene, CDR1 is DFQATT and CDR2 is SNEGSKA (reference sequence). Trimming stripped 6 bases from V and 0 bases from J, with 14 bases between. The CDR3 loop reads CSASKGGYQETQYF. Here the CDR3 DNA reads TGCAGTGCCTCAAAGGGGGGGTACCAAGAGACCCAGTACTTC.

Only a few counts were recorded for this clonotype. The J gene is TRBJ2-7, the V gene TRBV20-1; possible D gene TRBD1, 6 bases. The germline CDR1 and CDR2 sequences are DFQATT and SNEGSKA (reference sequence). Trimming took off 6 bases at V and 4 bases at J, with 16 bases between the two ends. This CDR3 contains 13 residues. The CDR3 nucleotides read TGCAGTGCCCATCCGGGACACATTTACGAGCAGTACGTC. Translation: CSAHPGHIYEQYV.

This clonotype was detected ten times or more. The chain carries TRBV2 and TRBJ2-7, with 12 bases matching TRBD2. The CDR3 totals 17 residues. V gave up 1 base and J gave up 5 bases; unmatched junction bases: 9. Germline CDR1 is SNHLY and CDR2 is FYNNEI. The CDR3 DNA is TGTGCCAGCAGTGAAGGGCTAGCGGGGGGGCCTCTACACGAGCAGTACTTC. Amino acid sequence: CASSEGLAGGPLHEQYF.

The genes are TRBV25-1 and TRBJ2-1, with D perhaps given as TRBD1 or TRBD2 (5 bases each). The V end lost 1 base, the J end lost 2 bases, and 12 bases lay between the germline ends. CDR1 and CDR2 from the germline V gene are MGHDK and SYGVNS. The length of the CDR3 is 16 residues. The CDR3 spells CASSESGRDPYNEQFF. The CDR3 region has the DNA TGTGCCAGCAGTGAATCGGGACGGGACCCCTACAATGAGCAGTTCTTC.

This chain links TRBV5-4 with TRBJ2-7; D may match TRBD1 or TRBD2 (5 bases each). Looked up from germline, CDR1 is SGHNT and CDR2 is YYREEE (reference sequence). The CDR3 consists of 14 residues. The V end was cut by 2 bases, the J end by 2 bases, with 11 bases between. The CDR3 loop is CASSFGVGAYEQYV. The CDR3 DNA reads TGTGCCAGCAGCTTCGGGGTGGGGGCCTACGAGCAGTACGTC.

The chain carries TRBV12-3 or TRBV12-4 and TRBJ2-5, with D possibly TRBD2 on 5 matching bases. CDR3 length equals 16 residues. V lost 6 bases, J lost 4 bases, and 21 bases lay in between. CDR3 residues: CASSHSGLALGETQYF. CDR3 coding DNA: TGTGCCAGCAGCCACTCGGGCCTAGCCCTCGGAGAGACCCAGTACTTC.

A few counts support this clonotype. The gene calls are TRBV29-1 and TRBJ2-6; the D is unclear. CDR3 size: 15 residues. Deletions cut 7 bases from V and 0 bases from J, with 13 bases between. Per the germline V gene, CDR1 is SQVTM and CDR2 is ANQGSEA. This CDR3 reads CSGLTRSSGANVLTF. The CDR3 nucleotides are TGCAGCGGACTGACCAGGAGCTCTGGGGCCAACGTCCTGACTTTC. The variable domain in full, completed from reference TRBV29-1 and TRBJ2-6, reads SAVISQKPSRDICQRGTSLTIQCQVDSQVTMMFWYRQQPGQSLTLIATANQGSEATYESGFVIDKFPISRPNLTFSTLTVSNMSPEDSSIYLCSGLTRSSGANVLTFGAGSRLTVL.

This clonotype was counted between two and nine times. This sequence may be a read error, since a much larger clone differs from it by one base. The chain is built from TRBV12-3 or TRBV12-4 and TRBJ2-3; 11 bases map to TRBD2. The CDR3 is 16 residues long. Germline trimming cut 6 bases from V and 2 bases from J; bases unmatched to any gene: 7. The CDR3 loop reads CASSPGTSGNTDTQYF. CDR3 bases: TGTGCCAGCAGCCCCGGGACTAGCGGCAACACAGATACGCAGTATTTT.

This clonotype was observed at least ten times. This chain joins TRBV20-1 and TRBJ2-5; D not certain. Trimming took 0 bases from V and 2 from J, leaving 13 bases between them. Per germline, CDR1 DFQATT and CDR2 SNEGSKA (reference sequence). The CDR3 spans 15 residues. The CDR3: CSAREGLGRQETQYF. Written as DNA, the CDR3 is TGCAGTGCTAGAGAGGGTCTGGGCCGTCAAGAGACCCAGTACTTC.

The chain recombines TRBV5-1 with TRBJ2-7; perhaps TRBD1 as D (6 bases). Germline CDR1 is SGHRS and CDR2 is YFSETQ. The CDR3 extends over 15 amino acids. Trimming stripped 1 base from V and 4 bases from J, with 15 bases between. In DNA form, the CDR3 reads TGCGCCAGCAGCTTGTACCCCGGGGACACATACGAGCAGTACGTC. Translating it yields CASSLYPGDTYEQYV.

The V call is TRBV20-1, the J call TRBJ2-5; no definite D call. Germline CDR1 reads DFQATT; CDR2 reads SNEGSKA (reference sequence). V was pared by 0 bases and J by 3 bases, with 14 bases between. The CDR3 runs 15 residues. The CDR3 DNA is TGCAGTGCTAGAGATCGGACGGGCCTAAAAGAGACCCAGTACTTC. It specifies CSARDRTGLKETQYF.

In its sample, this clonotype was seen a few times. V usage is TRBV29-1 and J usage is TRBJ1-2; TRBD1 agrees at 9 bases. CDR1 and CDR2 (germline): SQVTM, ANQGSEA. Germline trimming cut 4 bases from V and 6 bases from J; bases unmatched to any gene: 15. This CDR3 comprises 16 residues. CDR3 nucleotides: TGCAGCGTTGCCGGGAGCAAAGGGACAGGGAACCATGGCTACACCTTC. Translated: CSVAGSKGTGNHGYTF.

This chain links TRBV7-2 with TRBJ2-6; D is uncertain. The V gene's germline CDR1 is SGHTA and CDR2 FQGNSA. This CDR3 comprises 16 residues. Trimming shortened V by 6 bases and J by 0 bases, and 12 bases separated the two germline ends. The CDR3 DNA is TGTGCCAGCAGTTCGTCTCAACTCTCTGGGGCCAACGTCCTGACTTTC. It translates to CASSSSQLSGANVLTF. The full variable domain, rest sourced from reference TRBV7-2 and TRBJ2-6, is GAGVSQSPSNKVTEKGKDVELRCDPISGHTALYWYRQSLGQGLEFLIYFQGNSAPDKSGLPSDRFSAERTGGSVSTLTIQRTQQEDSAVYLCASSSSQLSGANVLTFGAGSRLTVL.

There are many counts of this clonotype. The chain has TRBV5-1 and TRBJ2-2, with D possibly TRBD1 on 5 matching bases. Per germline, CDR1 SGHRS and CDR2 YFSETQ. Trimming took off 4 bases at V and 7 bases at J, with 23 bases between the two ends. This CDR3 is built from 17 residues. The CDR3 sequence is CASSTRLQERIDGELFF. In DNA form, the CDR3 reads TGCGCCAGCAGCACCAGATTACAGGAAAGGATAGACGGGGAGCTGTTTTTT.

The chain links TRBV7-9 to TRBJ2-2; D remains unclear. V lost 10 bases, J lost 5 bases, and 5 bases lay in between. Germline V CDR1 and CDR2: SEHNR, FQNEAQ (reference sequence). The CDR3 has 10 amino acids. CDR3: CAIRTGELFF. CDR3 DNA: TGTGCCATCCGGACCGGGGAGCTGTTTTTT.

This clonotype occurred many times. The DNA for the CDR3 is TGTGCCACCAGCAGAGATTGGAAACCCTTCAGAGGGATCCAGTACTTC. Its translation: CATSRDWKPFRGIQYF. The chain carries TRBV15 and TRBJ2-5, with D possibly being TRBD2 (5 bases). This CDR3 spans 16 amino acids. V was cut by 0 bases and J by 10 bases, with 21 bases left in between. Germline V gives CDR1 LNHNV, CDR2 YYDKDF (reference sequence). Full variable domain (outside the CDR3, taken from reference TRBV15 and TRBJ2-5): DAMVIQNPRYQVTQFGKPVTLSCSQTLNHNVMYWYQQKSSQAPKLLFHYYDKDFNNEADTPDNFQSRRPNTSFCFLDIRSPGLGDTAMYLCATSRDWKPFRGIQYFGPGTRLLVL.

Ten or more counts support this clonotype. This chain joins TRBV12-3 or TRBV12-4 and TRBJ2-3, with D maybe TRBD2 (5 bases). The CDR3 is 15 amino acids. Trimming took off 6 bases at V and 4 bases at J, with 17 bases between the two ends. CDR3 in amino acids: CASRPRQGGSDTQYF. The CDR3 DNA follows: TGTGCCAGCAGGCCTCGACAAGGAGGTTCAGATACGCAGTATTTT.

This sequence joins TRBV9 and TRBJ2-2; 10 bases agree with TRBD2. CDR3 length equals 15 residues. Germline CDR1 reads SGDLS; CDR2 reads YYNGEE. The J segment lost 6 bases and the V segment lost 1 base, leaving 3 bases of the junction unmatched. CDR3 protein: CASSVRSGGAGELFF. The CDR3 DNA follows: TGTGCCAGCAGCGTAAGGAGCGGGGGGGCCGGGGAGCTGTTTTTT. Complete variable domain (other parts from reference TRBV9 and TRBJ2-2): DSGVTQTPKHLITATGQRVTLRCSPRSGDLSVYWYQQSLDQGLQFLIQYYNGEERAKGNILERFSAQQFPDLHSELNLSSLELGDSALYFCASSVRSGGAGELFFGEGSRLTVL.